The 29 T cell receptor beta chains listed next were all sequenced from one sample in a study of a mutant IDH1 vaccine in newly diagnosed glioma. Generated by immunoSEQ multiplex PCR, the TCRdb table keeps only in-frame clones and is missing some. The repertoire holds 52,000 or so clones, with 82% as singletons. Time point of the sample: week 5, during vaccination. Topical imiquimod was applied with each vaccine dose, which held 300 ug of mutant IDH1 20-mer peptide. No antigen has been identified for these receptors. The sequencing used PBMCs, collected from a glioma patient whose treatment included an IDH1 peptide vaccine. The receptors were gathered from a woman aged 18-35 years with glioma. Some clones in this sample may be carry-over from other donors' samples.

V gene TRBV10-3 combines with J gene TRBJ2-1; D ambiguous. The CDR3 sequence is 16 residues long. Germline V gene sequence: CDR1 ENHRY, CDR2 SYGVKD. Deletions cut 0 bases from V and 4 bases from J, with 13 bases between. This CDR3 is CAISESTGLRYNEQFF. The CDR3 coding sequence is TGTGCCATCAGTGAGTCGACCGGGTTGCGATACAATGAGCAGTTCTTC.

V is TRBV10-2 and J is TRBJ2-7, with D unclear. The V gene's germline CDR1 is WSHSY and CDR2 SAAADI. With 3 bases removed from V and 0 bases from J, the gap between germline ends came to 6 bases. This CDR3 has 13 residues. This chain's CDR3 is CASSDVSSYEQYF. The CDR3 nucleotides are TGCGCCAGCAGTGACGTGAGCTCCTACGAGCAGTACTTC.

V gene TRBV12-5 combines with J gene TRBJ1-3; D call uncertain. This CDR3 is 16 amino acids long. The V gene lost 4 bases and the J gene lost 0 bases, with 13 bases spanning the gap. Germline-derived CDR1 and CDR2 are LGHNT and FRNRAP. The chain's CDR3 is CASGSYWRNSGNTIYF. CDR3 sequence (DNA): TGTGCTAGTGGTTCCTACTGGCGGAACTCTGGAAACACCATATATTTT.

This chain uses TRBV29-1 with TRBJ2-1, with no clear D. Germline V gives CDR1 SQVTM, CDR2 ANQGSEA. V shed 4 bases and J shed 1 base, with 11 bases lying between them. The CDR3 consists of 14 residues. The CDR3 DNA follows: TGCAGCGTTGTTGGGAATGGTTCCTACAATGAGCAGTTCTTC. Protein product: CSVVGNGSYNEQFF.

V gene TRBV11-1 combines with J gene TRBJ2-7; 8 nucleotides align to TRBD1. This CDR3 is 15 amino acids long. The trim removed 5 bases at V and 4 bases at J, leaving 10 bases unmatched. Germline assignment: CDR1 SGHAT and CDR2 FQDESV (reference sequence). As DNA, the CDR3 is TGTGCCAGCAGCCGCGCAGGGACAGGATCTTACGAGCAGTACTTC. This translates into CASSRAGTGSYEQYF.

The CDR3 loop reads CASSLLVGSEQYF. The CDR3 DNA reads TGTGCCAGCAGCCTCCTTGTTGGGAGCGAGCAGTACTTC. The chain joins TRBV7-9 to TRBJ2-7; TRBD2 might be the D (5 bases). Germline assignment: CDR1 SEHNR and CDR2 FQNEAQ (reference sequence). The CDR3 extends over 13 amino acids. V was trimmed by 5 bases and J by 6 bases, leaving 14 bases between them.

V and J are TRBV19 and TRBJ2-2; weak D call: TRBD2 (6 bases). V gave up 5 bases and J gave up 1 base, with 11 bases separating them. The germline V gene encodes CDR1 LNHDA and CDR2 SQIVND (reference sequence). This CDR3 spans 15 amino acids. This chain's CDR3 is CASSFDGGNTGELFF. The CDR3 bases are TGTGCCAGTAGTTTTGACGGGGGGAACACCGGGGAGCTGTTTTTT.

The chain has TRBV9 and TRBJ1-2; no reliable D call. The germline V gene encodes CDR1 SGDLS and CDR2 YYNGEE. Deletions cut 0 bases from V and 2 bases from J, with 11 bases between. CDR3 size: 15 residues. In DNA form, the CDR3 reads TGTGCCAGCAGCGTAGCCGCAGGCATCAACTATGGCTACACCTTC. It is translated as CASSVAAGINYGYTF. Variable domain in full (rest from reference TRBV9 and TRBJ1-2): DSGVTQTPKHLITATGQRVTLRCSPRSGDLSVYWYQQSLDQGLQFLIQYYNGEERAKGNILERFSAQQFPDLHSELNLSSLELGDSALYFCASSVAAGINYGYTFGSGTRLTVV.

This chain connects TRBV7-9 to TRBJ1-3; D unclear. The V end lost 0 bases, the J end lost 0 bases, and 6 bases lay between the germline ends. The CDR3 consists of 15 residues. CDR1 is SEHNR and CDR2 is FQNEAQ in the germline V gene (reference sequence). CDR3 nucleotide sequence: TGTGCCAGCAGCTTAGCCGGTGGCTCTGGAAACACCATATATTTT. Amino acids: CASSLAGGSGNTIYF.

The rearrangement joins TRBV2 to TRBJ2-5; D is possibly TRBD1 (5 bases). The CDR3 spans 14 residues. Germline CDR1 SNHLY, CDR2 FYNNEI. With 5 bases removed from V and 1 base from J, the gap between germline ends came to 11 bases. For the CDR3, the DNA is TGTGCCAGCAGTAGCCAGGGATTCCAAGAGACCCAGTACTTC. Its translation is CASSSQGFQETQYF.

The chain employs TRBV5-1 and TRBJ2-5; D remains ambiguous. Trimming pared 0 bases from V and 1 base from J, leaving 10 bases between. This CDR3 is built from 15 residues. Germline lookup yields CDR1 SGHRS and CDR2 YFSETQ. In nucleotides, the CDR3 is TGCGCCAGCAGCTTGGGCCCGGGTCCCCAAGAGACCCAGTACTTC. It specifies CASSLGPGPQETQYF.

This chain connects TRBV5-4 to TRBJ2-1; 8 bases line up with TRBD1. Germline values: CDR1 SGHNT, CDR2 YYREEE (reference sequence). After removal of 1 base from V and 10 bases from J, the junction contained 4 bases not matched to a gene. This CDR3 is built from 13 residues. CDR3: CASSLPGQAEQFF. CDR3 bases: TGTGCCAGCAGCTTGCCGGGACAGGCCGAGCAGTTCTTC.

V is TRBV6-1 and J is TRBJ2-5; unclear D gene. Germline V gives CDR1 MNHNS, CDR2 SASEGT. Trimming shortened V by 5 bases and J by 7 bases, and 14 bases separated the two germline ends. CDR3 length equals 13 residues. This chain's CDR3 is CASSIKDPGTQYF. As DNA, the CDR3 is TGTGCCAGCAGTATAAAAGACCCGGGGACCCAGTACTTC.

V is TRBV7-9 and J is TRBJ2-7; D unclear. The CDR3 spans 13 residues. Deletions cut 5 bases from V and 6 bases from J, with 14 bases between. Looked up from germline, CDR1 is SEHNR and CDR2 is FQNEAQ (reference sequence). The DNA of the CDR3 is TGTGCCAGCAGCACACCTGGGAAGCGCGAGCAGTACTTC. Its translation is CASSTPGKREQYF.

V usage is TRBV7-2 and J usage is TRBJ2-7; TRBD1 agrees at 7 bases. CDR3 size: 15 residues. Germline CDR1 SGHTA, CDR2 FQGNSA. V trimming: 2 bases; J trimming: 6 bases; junction bases outside the gene matches: 10. The CDR3 loop reads CASSLNPLTGSEQYF. The CDR3, as DNA: TGTGCCAGCAGCTTAAATCCCCTGACAGGGTCCGAGCAGTACTTC.

Here the CDR3 reads CAISELGQYYEQYF. CDR3 in DNA: TGTGCCATCAGTGAGTTAGGACAGTACTACGAGCAGTACTTC. The rearrangement uses TRBV10-3 and TRBJ2-7; maybe TRBD1 (6 bases). The length of the CDR3 is 14 residues. Trimming stripped 1 base from V and 3 bases from J, with 10 bases between. Per the germline V gene, CDR1 is ENHRY and CDR2 is SYGVKD.

This rearrangement joins TRBV6-6 to TRBJ2-2; 8 bases match TRBD2. Germline CDR1 reads MNHNY; CDR2 reads SVGAGI (reference sequence). Trimming at V came to 10 bases and at J to 4 bases, leaving 8 bases not matched to a gene. This CDR3 region has 14 residues. Written as DNA, the CDR3 is TGTGCCATCCGTGACGGGGGGGCCACCGGGGAGCTGTTTTTT. This translates into CAIRDGGATGELFF.

The chain uses TRBV19 and TRBJ2-2; TRBD1 matches 7 bases. This CDR3 spans 16 amino acids. In germline, CDR1 is LNHDA, CDR2 SQIVND (reference sequence). V trimming: 6 bases; J trimming: 1 base; junction bases outside the gene matches: 8. For the CDR3, the DNA is TGTGCCAGTAGGTACAGGGGCGAGGTGAACACCGGGGAGCTGTTTTTT. Encoded protein: CASRYRGEVNTGELFF.

In its sample, this clone was seen a few times. Written as DNA, the CDR3 is TGTGCCAGCAGCTCGGGCCTCCTAAATCAGCCCCAGCATTTT. Its translation is CASSSGLLNQPQHF. The chain employs TRBV7-6 and TRBJ1-5; unclear D gene. The CDR3 is made up of 14 amino acids. Trimming pared 4 bases from V and 4 bases from J, leaving 11 bases between. The germline V gene encodes CDR1 SGHVS and CDR2 FNYEAQ.

V and J are TRBV7-9 and TRBJ2-5, with 9 bases aligning to TRBD2. The CDR3 consists of 17 residues. CDR1 SEHNR and CDR2 FQNEAQ come from the germline V gene (reference sequence). V trimming: 3 bases; J trimming: 0 bases; junction bases outside the gene matches: 8. The CDR3 DNA follows: TGTGCCAGCAGCTTTACCCCTCGACTAGCGGACCAAGAGACCCAGTACTTC. It codes for CASSFTPRLADQETQYF.

This rearrangement joins TRBV11-2 to TRBJ2-1; 9 bases agree with TRBD2. V shed 5 bases, J shed 4 bases, and the junction held 6 bases outside the gene matches. Germline loops: CDR1 SGHAT, CDR2 FQNNGV. The CDR3 has 15 amino acids. The CDR3 is CASSPTSGPYNEQFF. CDR3 nucleotides: TGTGCCAGCAGCCCGACTAGCGGACCGTACAATGAGCAGTTCTTC.

This sequence joins TRBV2 and TRBJ2-5, with D unresolved. The CDR3 is 12 residues long. Trimming took 6 bases from V and 0 from J, leaving 5 bases between them. Per germline, CDR1 SNHLY and CDR2 FYNNEI. The DNA for the CDR3 is TGTGCCAGCAGCGGTTACCAAGAGACCCAGTACTTC. Protein: CASSGYQETQYF.

V usage is TRBV29-1 and J usage is TRBJ1-4; tentatively, D is TRBD1 (5 bases). This CDR3 is built from 15 residues. The V and J ends lost 5 bases and 5 bases respectively, with 18 bases between them. CDR1 is SQVTM, CDR2 ANQGSEA, per germline. In DNA, the CDR3 is TGCAGCGTTCAGGACGGCGGACAAACCAATGAAAAACTGTTTTTT. Translated: CSVQDGGQTNEKLFF.

The V call is TRBV4-2, the J call TRBJ2-1; D is possibly TRBD2 (6 bases). The CDR3 has 14 amino acids. Per the germline V gene, CDR1 is LGHNA and CDR2 is YNFKEQ. Trimming removed 4 bases at V and 7 bases at J, with 14 bases between. The CDR3 sequence is CASSLPGLGNEQFF. For the CDR3, the DNA is TGTGCCAGCAGCCTACCGGGACTCGGGAATGAGCAGTTCTTC.

This clone has just one count. V usage is TRBV7-2 and J usage is TRBJ1-1, with a tentative D call TRBD1 (6 bases). The V end lost 1 base, the J end lost 4 bases, and 16 bases lay between the germline ends. Germline lookup yields CDR1 SGHTA and CDR2 FQGNSA. The CDR3 contains 16 residues. CDR3 protein: CASSLVVGGGGTEAFF. The CDR3 coding sequence is TGTGCCAGCAGCTTAGTAGTGGGGGGCGGGGGCACTGAAGCTTTCTTT.

V usage is TRBV25-1 and J usage is TRBJ1-2, with 9 bases that match TRBD1. CDR3 length equals 14 residues. Trimming cost V 5 bases and J 3 bases; bases outside gene matches: 4. Germline V lookup: CDR1 MGHDK, CDR2 SYGVNS. DNA of the CDR3: TGTGCCAGCAGTTCAACAGGGGGCTACTATGGCTACACCTTC. It yields the protein CASSSTGGYYGYTF.

The sample holds a few counts of this clone. The rearrangement links TRBV2 to TRBJ1-2; TRBD1 is a possible D gene (6 bases). Per the germline V gene, CDR1 is SNHLY and CDR2 is FYNNEI. V was cut by 6 bases and J by 2 bases, with 13 bases left in between. The CDR3 totals 14 residues. CDR3: CASREQGRNYGYTF. The CDR3 DNA reads as TGTGCCAGCAGGGAACAGGGTCGAAACTATGGCTACACCTTC. Filled out from reference TRBV2 and TRBJ1-2, the complete variable domain reads EPEVTQTPSHQVTQMGQEVILRCVPISNHLYFYWYRQILGQKVEFLVSFYNNEISEKSEIFDDQFSVERPDGSNFTLKIRSTKLEDSAMYFCASREQGRNYGYTFGSGTRLTVV.

This chain joins TRBV6-5 and TRBJ2-5; the D is unclear. V dropped 0 bases and J dropped 2 bases, with 7 bases sitting between them. The CDR3 extends over 14 amino acids. Germline lookup yields CDR1 MNHEY and CDR2 SVGAGI. The CDR3 sequence is CASSYSMGQETQYF. The DNA for the CDR3 is TGTGCCAGCAGTTACTCGATGGGACAAGAGACCCAGTACTTC.

The gene calls are TRBV5-4 and TRBJ2-3; no reliable D call. Germline values: CDR1 SGHNT, CDR2 YYREEE (reference sequence). The CDR3 runs to 15 residues. Trimming cost V 4 bases and J 2 bases, with 14 bases left between them. CDR3 in amino acids: CASSGSVGITDTQYF. The CDR3 nucleotides read TGTGCCAGCAGCGGGTCGGTGGGGATCACAGATACGCAGTATTTT.